The 7 T cell receptor beta chains reported below all come from one sample, sequenced in a study of blood T cell repertoires in COVID-19. Libraries were prepared by immunoSEQ multiplex PCR; TCRdb keeps only in-frame clonotypes and omits some of them. Seen here are around 260,000 clones, approximately 88% observed once, and the top ten hold approximately 0.85%. The specimen was peripheral blood. These receptors originate from a woman aged 40 to 50 who had recovered from COVID-19.

This chain joins TRBV18 and TRBJ1-1; TRBD1 might be the D (6 bases). The CDR3 contains 17 residues. The germline V gene encodes CDR1 KGHSH and CDR2 LQKENI. Deletions cut 1 base from V and 6 bases from J, with 21 bases between. CDR3 sequence: CASSPLRSSQGSAEAFF. Written as DNA, the CDR3 is TGTGCCAGCTCACCACTCCGCTCAAGCCAGGGGTCCGCTGAAGCTTTCTTT. Complete variable domain (other parts from reference TRBV18 and TRBJ1-1): NAGVMQNPRHLVRRRGQEARLRCSPMKGHSHVYWYRQLPEEGLKFMVYLQKENIIDESGMPKERFSAEFPKEGPSILRIQQVVRGDSAAYFCASSPLRSSQGSAEAFFGQGTRLTVV.

Written as DNA, the CDR3 is TGCGCCAGCAGCTTGGATCCTAGCGGAGGCACAGATACGCAGTATTTT. Protein sequence: CASSLDPSGGTDTQYF. This chain joins TRBV5-1 and TRBJ2-3, with 7 positions matching TRBD2. Trimming took 0 bases from V and 1 from J; bases not matched to a gene: 5. The germline V gene has CDR1 SGHRS and CDR2 YFSETQ. The CDR3 contains 16 residues. Full variable domain (rest looked up from reference TRBV5-1 and TRBJ2-3): KAGVTQTPRYLIKTRGQQVTLSCSPISGHRSVSWYQQTPGQGLQFLFEYFSETQRNKGNFPGRFSGRQFSNSRSEMNVSTLELGDSALYLCASSLDPSGGTDTQYFGPGTRLTVL.

The J gene is TRBJ2-2, the V gene TRBV27; 8 bases align to TRBD2. The V and J ends lost 3 bases and 0 bases, in that order; junction bases with no gene match: 3. The CDR3 is 16 amino acids. CDR1 is MNHEY and CDR2 is SMNVEV in the germline V gene (reference sequence). The CDR3 bases are TGTGCCAGCAGTTTCTATAGCGGGGCGAACACCGGGGAGCTGTTTTTT. Its protein is CASSFYSGANTGELFF.

This clone showed up just a few times. This sequence joins TRBV21-1 and TRBJ2-1; TRBD2 is the table's D call and was not checked against the DNA. TRBV21-1 is a documented pseudogene. CDR3 length: 19 amino acids. The CDR3 sequence: CASTLEKLCLAGYPNEQFF. DNA for the CDR3: TGTGCCAGCACCTTAGAAAAGCTCTGTCTAGCGGGATATCCGAATGAGCAGTTCTTC.

This clone was seen once. V is TRBV29-1 and J is TRBJ1-1; D is unresolved. V was shortened by 4 bases and J by 8 bases, with 20 bases between the two germline ends. The CDR3 sequence is 14 residues long. Germline V gives CDR1 SQVTM, CDR2 ANQGSEA. DNA for the CDR3: TGCAGCGTTGTATATTCGGGGTTGGAATCAGAAGCTTTCTTT. Protein product: CSVVYSGLESEAFF.

This clone was seen ten or more times. V usage is TRBV5-4 and J usage is TRBJ2-3, with TRBD1 identical over 8 bases. Germline CDR1 SGHNT, CDR2 YYREEE (reference sequence). The CDR3 loop spans 12 amino acids. After removal of 2 bases from V and 9 bases from J, the junction contained 2 bases not matched to a gene. CDR3 sequence: CASSFRDRTQYF. The CDR3 DNA is TGTGCCAGCAGCTTCCGGGACAGGACGCAGTATTTT.

The chain links TRBV6-6 to TRBJ2-7, with D uncertain. The CDR3 loop spans 14 amino acids. Trimming cost V 5 bases and J 2 bases, with 13 bases left between them. CDR1 is MNHNY and CDR2 is SVGAGI in the germline V gene (reference sequence). The CDR3 reads CASSTPRGAYEQYF. The CDR3 nucleotides are TGTGCCAGCAGTACACCCCGTGGTGCCTACGAGCAGTACTTC.